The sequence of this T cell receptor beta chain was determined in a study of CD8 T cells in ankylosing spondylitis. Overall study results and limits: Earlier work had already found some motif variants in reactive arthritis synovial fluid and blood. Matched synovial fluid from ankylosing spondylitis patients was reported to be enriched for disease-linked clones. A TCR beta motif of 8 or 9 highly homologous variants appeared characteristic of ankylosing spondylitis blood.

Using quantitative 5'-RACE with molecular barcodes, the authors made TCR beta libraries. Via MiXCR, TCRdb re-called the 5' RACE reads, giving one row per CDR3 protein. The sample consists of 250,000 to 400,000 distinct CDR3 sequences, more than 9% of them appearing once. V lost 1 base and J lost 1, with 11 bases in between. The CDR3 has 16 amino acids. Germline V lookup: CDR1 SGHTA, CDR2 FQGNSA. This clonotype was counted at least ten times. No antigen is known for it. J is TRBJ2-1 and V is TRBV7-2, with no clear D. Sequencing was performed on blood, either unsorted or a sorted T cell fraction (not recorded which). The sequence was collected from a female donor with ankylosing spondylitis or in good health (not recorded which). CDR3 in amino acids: CASSLEPYISYNEQFF. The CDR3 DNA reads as TGTGCCAGCAGCTTAGAGCCCTATATATCCTACAATGAGCAGTTCTTC.